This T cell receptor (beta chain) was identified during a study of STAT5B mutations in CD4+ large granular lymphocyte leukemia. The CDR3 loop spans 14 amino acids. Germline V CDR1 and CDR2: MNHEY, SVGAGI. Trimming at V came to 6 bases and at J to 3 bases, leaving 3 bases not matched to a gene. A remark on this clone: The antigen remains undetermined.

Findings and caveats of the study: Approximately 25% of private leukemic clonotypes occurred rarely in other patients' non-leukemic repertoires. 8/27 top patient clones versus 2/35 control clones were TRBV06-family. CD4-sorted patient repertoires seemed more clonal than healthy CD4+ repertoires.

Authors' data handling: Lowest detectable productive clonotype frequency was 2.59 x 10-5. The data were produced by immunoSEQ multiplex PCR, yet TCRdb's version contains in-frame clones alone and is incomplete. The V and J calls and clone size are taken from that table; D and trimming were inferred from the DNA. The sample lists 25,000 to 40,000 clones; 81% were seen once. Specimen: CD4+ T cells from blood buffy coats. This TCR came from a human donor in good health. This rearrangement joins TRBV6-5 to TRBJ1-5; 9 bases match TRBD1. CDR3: CASRGTGNNQPQHF. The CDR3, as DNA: TGTGCCAGCAGAGGGACAGGGAACAATCAGCCCCAGCATTTT.